Sequencing of this T cell receptor (beta chain) was carried out in a study of T cells after yellow fever vaccination. Study summary: Preparation used SMART-Seq v4 Ultra Low Input for the low-cell-number fractions.

Making TCR cDNA involved 5'RACE template switching, which added UMIs and a universal primer site. One entry per CDR3 protein results from TCRdb running MiXCR on the 5' RACE reads. The data hold about 320,000 distinct CDR3 sequences, with approximately 4% observed a single time. There are a few counts of this clonotype. The sequence was collected from a man aged 18 to 35 who received the YFV17D yellow fever vaccine. This sample comprised PBMCs, obtained 15 days after the yellow fever booster vaccination.

CDR3 amino acids: CASSSARRQYNSPLHF. CDR3 coding DNA: TGTGCCAGCAGTTCTGCCCGACGGCAGTATAATTCACCCCTCCACTTT. This sequence joins TRBV6-5 and TRBJ1-6, with D hard to call. The CDR3 is 16 amino acids. CDR1 is MNHEY, CDR2 SVGAGI, per germline. The V and J ends lost 4 bases and 4 bases respectively, with 14 bases between them.